Reported below is one T cell receptor beta chain. The antigen this receptor binds is unknown. Base qualities are missing; no much larger clone stands one base away. The sample comes from a study of cytomegalovirus exposure and HLA in healthy donors (TCRdb year 2017). Some background on the complete study: According to a later analysis, one platform produced both the 120 validation repertoires and the approximately 660 repertoires of the first cohort. The aim of the study was to test whether cataloging public T cell receptors could identify signatures of past pathogen exposure. Besides the first cohort of roughly 700 subjects, a separate validation cohort made up of roughly 120 different subjects was used. To predict cytomegalovirus infection status, the study combined high-throughput TCR immunosequencing, statistical association of individual TCRs with disease status, and machine learning.

CDR1 and CDR2, looked up from the germline V gene, are SNHLY and FYNNEI. Reading from cysteine to phenylalanine, the CDR3 counts 14 amino acids. The read is trimmed to its CDR3 DNA, 42 bases read in frame from base 1. V was cut back by 4 bases and J by 9 bases, leaving a gap of 16 bases between them. Libraries were constructed by the immunoSEQ multiplex PCR assay. The original pipeline was this. A statistical classification framework was built for diagnosing cytomegalovirus status from the catalog of TCR beta chain sequences. TCRdb took this table from immuneACCESS and kept in-frame rearrangements with V and J called. Such tables lack part of the clones; where checked against another copy, unresolved V genes explain under half of the gap, and the rest is unexplained. The V and J calls and the clone size are those of that table, but D and trimming were determined from the DNA. The sample table holds around 150,000 clones, of which 70% to 90% were seen once. 2% to 2.5% of the sample is in the top ten clones.

Paper-wide results and their limitations: The validation cohort had no HLA typing available for a later analysis, so co-occurrence within that cohort was assessed over all 120 repertoires. The study listed approximately 160 TCR beta chains as associated with cytomegalovirus. Of the cluster scores, 85% to 95% were above 0 in a later analysis, which found that TCRs clustered in the first cohort also tended to co-occur in the 95 to 150 validation repertoires. The authors suggested that the approach could potentially be generalized to other disease states and immunological phenotypes. A few of the identified cytomegalovirus-associated TCR beta chains were confirmed in vitro to be specific for cytomegalovirus antigens. In both the original and validation cohorts, the classifier was reported to diagnose cytomegalovirus status with high specificity and sensitivity. Most TCR sequences were seen in very few donors, while some public TCRs were found in many individuals.

The donors were included in the validation cohort of some 120 subjects, a group kept apart from the roughly 670-subject first cohort. Specimen: PBMCs. The sequence derives from a woman aged 18-29 years in good health and CMV-seronegative. Rearrangement joined TRBV2 to TRBJ1-3; possibly the D gene is TRBD1, per 6 matching bases. The DNA sequence reads TGTGCCAGCAGTGTAGGGGGGGCGCCATCCACCATATATTTT. Its protein reads: CASSVGGAPSTIYF. With the portions outside the CDR3 filled from the reference TRBV2 and TRBJ1-3 genes, the complete variable region becomes EPEVTQTPSHQVTQMGQEVILRCVPISNHLYFYWYRQILGQKVEFLVSFYNNEISEKSEIFDDQFSVERPDGSNFTLKIRSTKLEDSAMYFCASSVGGAPSTIYFGEGSWLTVV.